The 18 T cell receptor beta chains below were found in one sample sequenced in a study of cytomegalovirus exposure and HLA in healthy donors. A multiplex PCR was run with 60 Vbeta primers and 13 Jbeta primers. Method: immunoSEQ multiplex PCR; TCRdb's copy keeps in-frame clones and lacks some. The data contain fewer than 150,000 clones, 75% to 85% of them singletons. Sequencing input: PBMCs. The source of these receptors is a man in his forties or fifties in good health and CMV-seronegative.

V usage is TRBV6-1 and J usage is TRBJ1-1, with D perhaps TRBD1 (5 bases). V was shortened by 2 bases and J by 1 base, with 8 bases between the two germline ends. In germline, CDR1 is MNHNS, CDR2 SASEGT. This CDR3 has 14 residues. The CDR3 region is CASSEYRPNTEAFF. The CDR3 DNA sequence: TGTGCCAGCAGTGAATACAGGCCGAACACTGAAGCTTTCTTT.

The rearrangement joins TRBV6-1 to TRBJ1-4; TRBD1 agrees at 7 bases. The CDR3 sequence is 14 residues long. Trimming took 4 bases from V and 7 from J; bases not matched to a gene: 6. Looked up from germline, CDR1 is MNHNS and CDR2 is SASEGT. The CDR3 DNA follows: TGTGCCAGCAGTGGTGAGGGGGCCGGTGAAAAACTGTTTTTT. Its translation is CASSGEGAGEKLFF.

The chain carries TRBV9 and TRBJ2-1, with TRBD2 matching over 14 bases. The CDR3 sequence is 17 residues long. CDR1 SGDLS and CDR2 YYNGEE come from the germline V gene. J was trimmed by 9 bases and V by 4 bases; bases with no gene match: 12. The CDR3 sequence: CASSFSGTSGSSGEQFF. The CDR3 DNA reads as TGTGCCAGCAGCTTCTCCGGGACTAGCGGGAGTTCCGGTGAGCAGTTCTTC. Full variable domain (outside the CDR3, taken from reference TRBV9 and TRBJ2-1): DSGVTQTPKHLITATGQRVTLRCSPRSGDLSVYWYQQSLDQGLQFLIQYYNGEERAKGNILERFSAQQFPDLHSELNLSSLELGDSALYFCASSFSGTSGSSGEQFFGPGTRLTVL.

The chain joins TRBV5-1 to TRBJ1-6; 8 nucleotides align to TRBD1. CDR1 and CDR2 from the germline V gene are SGHRS and YFSETQ. The CDR3 sequence is 16 residues long. With V trimmed by 1 base and J by 6 bases, 6 bases remained unmatched. The CDR3 region has the DNA TGCGCCAGCAGCTTGCAGCCCCAGGGGGCTAATTCACCCCTCCACTTT. Translation: CASSLQPQGANSPLHF.

The V gene is TRBV6-1, the J gene TRBJ2-3; the D is unclear. The CDR3 totals 17 residues. Trimming cost V 2 bases and J 1 base, with 16 bases left between them. From germline, CDR1 is MNHNS and CDR2 SASEGT. Written as DNA, the CDR3 is TGTGCCAGCAGTGAAATCGGATGGGCAGAGCGCACAGATACGCAGTATTTT. This sequence encodes CASSEIGWAERTDTQYF.

V gene TRBV28 combines with J gene TRBJ2-5, with D perhaps TRBD2 (6 bases). This CDR3 contains 13 residues. Germline V gives CDR1 MDHEN, CDR2 SYDVKM. Trimming shortened V by 5 bases and J by 7 bases, and 14 bases separated the two germline ends. CDR3 residues: CASSGGDRGTQYF. DNA for the CDR3: TGTGCCAGCAGTGGAGGGGACCGGGGGACCCAGTACTTC.

Here the CDR3 DNA reads TGCGCCAGCAGTTCCTGGGGAGGAGATCAGCCCCAGCATTTT. It encodes CASSSWGGDQPQHF. This sequence joins TRBV5-1 and TRBJ1-5; D is ambiguous. Looked up from germline, CDR1 is SGHRS and CDR2 is YFSETQ. V lost 5 bases, J lost 5 bases, and 14 bases lay in between. CDR3 size: 14 residues.

The chain combines TRBV10-3 with TRBJ1-2, with D hard to call. Germline V gene lookup returns CDR1 ENHRY and CDR2 SYGVKD. V dropped 4 bases and J dropped 3 bases, with 18 bases sitting between them. The CDR3 contains 16 residues. The CDR3 coding sequence is TGTGCCATCAGTGTCTCGGCGGCCGAAGGATACTATGGCTACACCTTC. The encoded protein is CAISVSAAEGYYGYTF.

CDR3 sequence: CASSSGSTYEQYF. DNA for the CDR3: TGTGCCAGCAGCTCGGGTAGTACCTACGAGCAGTACTTC. The chain uses TRBV7-2 and TRBJ2-7, with D uncertain. The germline V and J ends were trimmed by 4 bases and 2 bases, with 9 bases remaining between them. The germline V gene has CDR1 SGHTA and CDR2 FQGNSA. CDR3 length: 13 amino acids.

This clone has more than one count but fewer than ten. The rearrangement uses TRBV28 and TRBJ2-2, with TRBD1 as a possible D gene (5 bases). V was cut by 8 bases and J by 0 bases, with 13 bases left in between. The CDR3 consists of 15 residues. Germline-derived CDR1 and CDR2 are MDHEN and SYDVKM. The DNA for the CDR3 is TGTGCCAGCCATTTGCCAGGGACGAACACCGGGGAGCTGTTTTTT. Its protein product is CASHLPGTNTGELFF.

This chain joins TRBV2 and TRBJ1-6, with D perhaps TRBD1 (6 bases). Per the germline V gene, CDR1 is SNHLY and CDR2 is FYNNEI. CDR3 length: 13 residues. V dropped 6 bases and J dropped 9 bases, with 12 bases sitting between them. The CDR3 reads CASSSRDTSPLHF. CDR3 DNA: TGTGCCAGCAGCTCCCGGGACACTTCACCCCTCCACTTT.

The chain is built from TRBV7-2 and TRBJ1-1; D is ambiguous. The germline gives CDR1 SGHTA, CDR2 FQGNSA. Trimming cost V 0 bases and J 7 bases, with 18 bases left between them. The length of the CDR3 is 16 residues. The CDR3 spells CASSLAPMRYNDEAFF. CDR3 bases: TGTGCCAGCAGCTTAGCCCCTATGCGATATAACGATGAAGCTTTCTTT.

V is TRBV27 and J is TRBJ2-7; 8 bases map to TRBD1. The CDR3 totals 15 residues. Germline V lookup: CDR1 MNHEY, CDR2 SMNVEV (reference sequence). V shed 5 bases and J 3 bases; nucleotides not matched to a gene: 9. CDR3 in amino acids: CASSRSQGAVYEQYF. As DNA, the CDR3 is TGTGCCAGCAGTAGAAGCCAGGGGGCGGTCTACGAGCAGTACTTC.

The V and J genes are TRBV2 and TRBJ1-1; D gene ambiguous. The germline V and J ends were trimmed by 6 bases and 0 bases, with 8 bases remaining between them. Germline-derived CDR1 and CDR2 are SNHLY and FYNNEI. This CDR3 has 13 amino acids. The CDR3 DNA sequence: TGTGCCAGCAGAAAGAACATGAACACTGAAGCTTTCTTT. It encodes CASRKNMNTEAFF.

The chain is built from TRBV5-1 and TRBJ2-7; D is perhaps TRBD2 (6 bases). The CDR3 covers 13 residues. Deletions cut 7 bases from V and 2 bases from J, with 13 bases between. The germline gives CDR1 SGHRS, CDR2 YFSETQ. The CDR3: CASAPAGPYEQYF. DNA of the CDR3: TGCGCCAGCGCCCCGGCGGGACCCTACGAGCAGTACTTC.

The rearrangement links TRBV15 to TRBJ1-1; D ambiguous. Germline V gene lookup returns CDR1 LNHNV and CDR2 YYDKDF (reference sequence). CDR3 size: 17 residues. Between the trimmed V and J ends, which lost 0 bases and 1 base, there was a span of 15 bases. The CDR3 sequence is CATSRESPWGANTEAFF. DNA for the CDR3: TGTGCCACCAGCAGAGAGAGCCCGTGGGGAGCGAACACTGAAGCTTTCTTT. The full variable domain, rest sourced from reference TRBV15 and TRBJ1-1, is DAMVIQNPRYQVTQFGKPVTLSCSQTLNHNVMYWYQQKSSQAPKLLFHYYDKDFNNEADTPDNFQSRRPNTSFCFLDIRSPGLGDTAMYLCATSRESPWGANTEAFFGQGTRLTVV.

This chain uses TRBV5-1 with TRBJ2-1; 13 nucleotides match TRBD2. This CDR3 is built from 16 residues. The germline CDR1 and CDR2 sequences are SGHRS and YFSETQ. The V segment lost 3 bases and the J segment 8 bases; nucleotides outside the gene matches: 8. In nucleotides, the CDR3 is TGCGCCAGCAGCTCCTCCGGACTAGCGGGAGTCGATGAGCAGTTCTTC. Encoded protein: CASSSSGLAGVDEQFF.

The chain links TRBV18 to TRBJ1-5, with D hard to call. V was clipped by 3 bases and J by 8 bases, with 14 bases between them. The germline V gene encodes CDR1 KGHSH and CDR2 LQKENI. This CDR3 region has 14 residues. CDR3 coding DNA: TGTGCCAGCTCACCGGGAGGGAAGGGCGAGCCCCAGCATTTT. Translating gives CASSPGGKGEPQHF. Combining the CDR3 with reference TRBV18 and TRBJ1-5 gives the whole variable domain NAGVMQNPRHLVRRRGQEARLRCSPMKGHSHVYWYRQLPEEGLKFMVYLQKENIIDESGMPKERFSAEFPKEGPSILRIQQVVRGDSAAYFCASSPGGKGEPQHFGDGTRLSIL.